The 12 T cell receptor beta chains below come from one sample, sequenced in a study of identical twins. Using its own MiXCR run on the 5' RACE reads, TCRdb lists one record per CDR3 protein. The sample carries about 550,000 distinct CDR3 sequences, approximately 20% recorded once. This sample also appeared in a second study, on yellow fever vaccine responses in identical twins.

The specimen sequenced was CD4+ T cells sorted from blood. The receptors derive from a young woman in good health.

The CDR3 region has the DNA TGCGCCAGCAGCTCAAGGACAGGAGGGCAAGAGACCCAGTACTTC. This gives the protein CASSSRTGGQETQYF. The genes are TRBV5-1 and TRBJ2-5, with D tentatively TRBD1 (7 bases). Trimming took off 3 bases at V and 2 bases at J, with 14 bases between the two ends. This CDR3 spans 15 amino acids. The germline V gene has CDR1 SGHRS and CDR2 YFSETQ.

V and J are TRBV28 and TRBJ2-1, with 7 bases lining up with TRBD2. The germline gives CDR1 MDHEN, CDR2 SYDVKM. The length of the CDR3 is 15 residues. The ends lost 5 bases at V and 8 bases at J; junction bases unmatched: 12. The CDR3 loop reads CASSRGGGGNDEQFF. DNA for the CDR3: TGTGCCAGCAGTCGGGGTGGCGGGGGTAATGATGAGCAGTTCTTC.

The rearrangement joins TRBV5-1 to TRBJ2-2, with 8 positions matching TRBD1. This CDR3 spans 16 amino acids. The V gene end was trimmed by 1 base and the J gene end by 4 bases; junction bases not matched to a gene: 6. CDR1 is SGHRS, CDR2 YFSETQ, per germline. CDR3 in amino acids: CASSLFQGAITGELFF. The CDR3 nucleotides read TGCGCCAGCAGCTTGTTTCAGGGGGCGATCACCGGGGAGCTGTTTTTT.

This clonotype was detected only a few times. The V gene is TRBV11-2, the J gene TRBJ2-1; the match to TRBD2 covers 7 bases. Looked up from germline, CDR1 is SGHAT and CDR2 is FQNNGV. This CDR3 is built from 19 residues. V lost 5 bases to trimming and J lost 4 bases; unmatched junction nucleotides: 20. CDR3 DNA: TGTGCCAGCAGCAAACAGTCGGGACTATCAAACCCCGCATACAATGAGCAGTTCTTC. Translating it yields CASSKQSGLSNPAYNEQFF.

The V and J genes are TRBV12-3 or TRBV12-4 and TRBJ2-2; D might be TRBD2 (5 bases). The CDR3 loop spans 14 amino acids. Trimming left V 3 bases short and J 4 bases short, with 9 bases between. As DNA, the CDR3 is TGTGCCAGCAGTTTTTGGGAGAGCACCGGGGAGCTGTTTTTT. It encodes CASSFWESTGELFF.

The chain recombines TRBV6-1 with TRBJ1-3, with TRBD1 identical over 7 bases. Trimming cost V 3 bases and J 0 bases; bases outside gene matches: 2. The CDR3 extends over 15 amino acids. CDR1 and CDR2 (germline): MNHNS, SASEGT. CDR3 nucleotide sequence: TGTGCCAGCAGTGAGACAGGGCTCTCTGGAAACACCATATATTTT. This sequence encodes CASSETGLSGNTIYF.

The table lists this clonotype with a count of one. This chain joins TRBV9 and TRBJ1-1; D is possibly TRBD1 (6 bases). V lost 3 bases and J lost 0, with 12 bases in between. This CDR3 is 15 amino acids long. CDR1 is SGDLS and CDR2 is YYNGEE in the germline V gene. CDR3 in amino acids: CASSAITGLNTEAFF. The CDR3 DNA reads as TGTGCCAGCAGCGCGATTACAGGGTTGAACACTGAAGCTTTCTTT. The whole variable domain, remainder taken from reference TRBV9 and TRBJ1-1, is DSGVTQTPKHLITATGQRVTLRCSPRSGDLSVYWYQQSLDQGLQFLIQYYNGEERAKGNILERFSAQQFPDLHSELNLSSLELGDSALYFCASSAITGLNTEAFFGQGTRLTVV.

This clonotype appeared many times. The chain uses TRBV20-1 and TRBJ2-2; 9 bases are a match to TRBD2. The CDR3 totals 15 residues. V was pared by 3 bases and J by 0 bases, with 2 bases of the junction left unmatched. The germline gives CDR1 DFQATT, CDR2 SNEGSKA (reference sequence). CDR3 residues: CSARTSGPNTGELFF. In nucleotides, the CDR3 is TGCAGTGCTAGGACTAGCGGACCGAACACCGGGGAGCTGTTTTTT.

The chain recombines TRBV20-1 with TRBJ2-2; perhaps D is TRBD1 or TRBD2 (5 bases each). The CDR3 runs to 12 residues. Germline V gene lookup returns CDR1 DFQATT and CDR2 SNEGSKA (reference sequence). V lost 3 bases to trimming and J lost 8 bases, with 10 bases between them. CDR3 residues: CSARGRQGELFF. In nucleotides, the CDR3 is TGCAGTGCTAGGGGACGACAAGGGGAGCTGTTTTTT.

The chain combines TRBV5-1 with TRBJ1-1, with D unresolved. Germline loops: CDR1 SGHRS, CDR2 YFSETQ. Trimming took off 1 base at V and 5 bases at J, with 6 bases between the two ends. The CDR3 covers 12 residues. CDR3 sequence: CASSLSMTEAFF. The DNA of the CDR3 is TGCGCCAGCAGCTTGTCCATGACTGAAGCTTTCTTT.

This clonotype was observed at least ten times. This chain joins TRBV12-3 or TRBV12-4 and TRBJ1-2, with D perhaps TRBD1 (5 bases). This CDR3 has 14 residues. V lost 3 bases and J lost 8, with 16 bases in between. CDR3 amino acids: CASSLWGSPEGYTF. In nucleotides, the CDR3 is TGTGCCAGCAGTTTGTGGGGGTCCCCTGAAGGCTACACCTTC.

This clonotype occurred a few times. The V call is TRBV2, the J call TRBJ2-5; D unclear. V was cut by 6 bases and J by 3 bases, with 14 bases left in between. Germline CDR1 SNHLY, CDR2 FYNNEI. This CDR3 region has 14 residues. The DNA of the CDR3 is TGTGCCAGCAGGTCCCATTCCAGCAAAGAGACCCAGTACTTC. Amino acid sequence: CASRSHSSKETQYF.